This T cell receptor beta chain came from a study of T cell responses to AZD1222 COVID-19 vaccine. General study findings and limits: Among the donors, most were white British and more were female, and clonal diversity was possibly underestimated.

The CDR3 covers 14 residues. Between the trimmed V and J ends, which lost 0 bases and 9 bases, there was a span of 13 bases. Germline V gives CDR1 SGHRS, CDR2 YFSETQ. Measured with immunoSEQ multiplex PCR; TCRdb has only the in-frame clones, and not every one. The sample has approximately 190,000 clones, 93% seen once. Points on this clone: Antigen specificity is unknown.

V usage is TRBV5-1 and J usage is TRBJ2-1; possible D gene TRBD2, 7 bases. Sequencing used peripheral blood, obtained 28 days after the second AZD1222 dose. The receptor's source is an adult who received the AZD1222 COVID-19 vaccine. The CDR3 sequence: CASSLDRGAVEQFF. The CDR3 DNA is TGCGCCAGCAGCTTGGATCGGGGGGCCGTTGAGCAGTTCTTC.